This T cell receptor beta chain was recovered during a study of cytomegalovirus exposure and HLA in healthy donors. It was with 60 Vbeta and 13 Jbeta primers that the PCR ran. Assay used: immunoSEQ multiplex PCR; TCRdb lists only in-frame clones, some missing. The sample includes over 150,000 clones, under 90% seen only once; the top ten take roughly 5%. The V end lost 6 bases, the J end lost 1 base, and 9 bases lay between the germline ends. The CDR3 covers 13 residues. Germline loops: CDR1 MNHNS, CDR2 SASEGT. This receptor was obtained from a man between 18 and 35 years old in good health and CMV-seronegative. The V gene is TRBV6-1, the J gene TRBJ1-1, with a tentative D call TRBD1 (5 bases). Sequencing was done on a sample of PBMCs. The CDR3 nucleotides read TGTGCCAGCAGCCTACAGGAGAACACTGAAGCTTTCTTT. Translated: CASSLQENTEAFF.